A selection of T cell receptor beta chains follows, all from one sample in a study of blood T cell repertoires in COVID-19. Sequencing used immunoSEQ multiplex PCR; TCRdb keeps in-frame clones, though not all of them. The sample holds over 75,000 clones, 90% seen once. Specimen: peripheral blood. These receptors came from a man in his sixties with acute or convalescent COVID-19. CDR3s include the opening cysteine and the closing phenylalanine or tryptophan. Each record gives: J gene, clone size, CDR3 length, D gene, V gene, CDR3 protein, CDR3 DNA. The D gene is left open where the match is weak. A row's size may be missing; if present it is once, few, many or a size class.

J gene: TRBJ1-5; clone size: -; CDR3 length: 13; D gene: -; V gene: TRBV11-2; CDR3 protein: CASSLDGGQPQHF; CDR3 DNA: TGTGCCAGCAGCTTAGATGGTGGCCAGCCCCAGCATTTT
J gene: TRBJ2-3; clone size: -; CDR3 length: 13; D gene: -; V gene: TRBV2; CDR3 protein: CAERELGADTQYF; CDR3 DNA: TGTGCAGAAAGGGAGCTTGGGGCAGATACGCAGTATTTT
J gene: TRBJ2-7; clone size: -; CDR3 length: 17; D gene: TRBD2; V gene: TRBV27; CDR3 protein: CASKGLAGLAAAYEQYF; CDR3 DNA: TGTGCCAGTAAGGGACTAGCGGGACTAGCAGCGGCCTACGAGCAGTACTTC
J gene: TRBJ2-2; clone size: -; CDR3 length: 15; D gene: -; V gene: TRBV5-5; CDR3 protein: CASSLGLGHTGELFF; CDR3 DNA: TGTGCCAGCAGTCTCGGACTGGGCCACACCGGGGAGCTGTTTTTT
J gene: TRBJ2-7; clone size: -; CDR3 length: 14; D gene: TRBD2; V gene: TRBV6-5; CDR3 protein: CASRPGLAGAGQYF; CDR3 DNA: TGTGCCAGCAGACCGGGACTAGCGGGAGCAGGGCAGTACTTC
J gene: TRBJ2-7; clone size: few; CDR3 length: 14; D gene: TRBD2; V gene: TRBV6-2/TRBV6-3; CDR3 protein: CASSGRGETYEQYF; CDR3 DNA: TGTGCCAGCAGCGGCCGGGGGGAAACCTACGAGCAGTACTTC
J gene: TRBJ2-3; clone size: -; CDR3 length: 13; D gene: -; V gene: TRBV19; CDR3 protein: CASAQGRADTQYF; CDR3 DNA: TGTGCCAGTGCCCAGGGTCGGGCAGATACGCAGTATTTT
J gene: TRBJ1-2; clone size: -; CDR3 length: 14; D gene: -; V gene: TRBV5-6; CDR3 protein: CASSPTAYPHGYTF; CDR3 DNA: TGTGCCAGCAGCCCGACAGCTTATCCTCATGGCTACACCTTC
J gene: TRBJ2-1; clone size: few; CDR3 length: 14; D gene: -; V gene: TRBV10-1; CDR3 protein: CASSESSEGGEQFF; CDR3 DNA: TGCGCCAGCAGTGAGTCTTCGGAGGGGGGGGAGCAGTTCTTC
J gene: TRBJ1-5; clone size: -; CDR3 length: 14; D gene: -; V gene: TRBV18; CDR3 protein: CASSPGGQNQPQHF; CDR3 DNA: TGTGCCAGCTCACCAGGCGGACAGAATCAGCCCCAGCATTTT
J gene: TRBJ2-7; clone size: once; CDR3 length: 13; D gene: TRBD2; V gene: TRBV10-3; CDR3 protein: CAIREGGQGEQYF; CDR3 DNA: TGTGCCATCCGGGAGGGGGGGCAGGGCGAGCAGTACTTC
J gene: TRBJ1-1; clone size: -; CDR3 length: 16; D gene: -; V gene: TRBV21-1; CDR3 protein: CASSKEDRGMNTEAFF; CDR3 DNA: TGTGCCAGCAGCAAAGAGGACAGGGGAATGAACACTGAAGCTTTCTTT
J gene: TRBJ1-1; clone size: once; CDR3 length: 16; D gene: TRBD1; V gene: TRBV7-2; CDR3 protein: CASSQDRGRGNTEAFF; CDR3 DNA: TGTGCCAGCAGCCAGGACAGGGGGCGAGGTAACACTGAAGCTTTCTTT
J gene: TRBJ2-7; clone size: -; CDR3 length: 14; D gene: TRBD2; V gene: TRBV10-1; CDR3 protein: CASSYSGRGDEQYF; CDR3 DNA: TGCGCCAGCAGTTATAGCGGGAGGGGGGACGAGCAGTACTTC
J gene: TRBJ1-3; clone size: -; CDR3 length: 16; D gene: -; V gene: TRBV3-1/TRBV3-2; CDR3 protein: CASSRDFRVRGNTIYF; CDR3 DNA: TGTGCCAGCAGCCGAGACTTCAGGGTTCGTGGAAACACCATATATTTT
J gene: TRBJ1-6; clone size: -; CDR3 length: 15; D gene: -; V gene: TRBV28; CDR3 protein: CASSSAGSENSPLHF; CDR3 DNA: TGTGCCAGCAGTTCTGCAGGGTCGGAAAATTCACCCCTCCACTTT